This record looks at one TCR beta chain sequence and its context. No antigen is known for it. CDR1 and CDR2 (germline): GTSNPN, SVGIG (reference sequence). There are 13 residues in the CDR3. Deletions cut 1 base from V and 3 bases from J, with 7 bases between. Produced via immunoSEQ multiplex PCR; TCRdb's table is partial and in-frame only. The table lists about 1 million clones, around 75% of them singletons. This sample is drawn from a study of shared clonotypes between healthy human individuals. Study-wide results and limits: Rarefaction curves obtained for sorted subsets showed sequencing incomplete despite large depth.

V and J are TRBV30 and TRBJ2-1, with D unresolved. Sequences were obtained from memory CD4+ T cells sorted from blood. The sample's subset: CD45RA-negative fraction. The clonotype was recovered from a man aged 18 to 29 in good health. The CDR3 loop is CAWSGGLYNEQFF. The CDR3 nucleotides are TGTGCCTGGAGTGGGGGTCTCTACAATGAGCAGTTCTTC.